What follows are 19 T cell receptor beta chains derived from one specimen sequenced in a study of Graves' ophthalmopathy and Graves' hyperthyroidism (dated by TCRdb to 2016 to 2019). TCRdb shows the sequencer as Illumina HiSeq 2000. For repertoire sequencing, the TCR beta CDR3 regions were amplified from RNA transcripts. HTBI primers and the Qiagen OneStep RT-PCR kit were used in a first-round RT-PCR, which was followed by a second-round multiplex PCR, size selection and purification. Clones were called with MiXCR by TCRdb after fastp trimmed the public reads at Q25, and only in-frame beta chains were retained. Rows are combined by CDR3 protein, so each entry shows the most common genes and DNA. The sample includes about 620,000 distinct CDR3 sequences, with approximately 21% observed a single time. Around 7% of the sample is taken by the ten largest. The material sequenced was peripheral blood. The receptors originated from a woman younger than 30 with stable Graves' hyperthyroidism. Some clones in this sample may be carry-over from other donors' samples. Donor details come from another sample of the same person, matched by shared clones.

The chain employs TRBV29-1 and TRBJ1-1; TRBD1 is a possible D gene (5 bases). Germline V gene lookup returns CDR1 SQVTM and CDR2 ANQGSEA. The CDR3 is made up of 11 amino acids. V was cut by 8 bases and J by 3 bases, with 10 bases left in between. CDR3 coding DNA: TGCAGCTGTCGGGACGACACTGAAGCTTTCTTT. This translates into CSCRDDTEAFF.

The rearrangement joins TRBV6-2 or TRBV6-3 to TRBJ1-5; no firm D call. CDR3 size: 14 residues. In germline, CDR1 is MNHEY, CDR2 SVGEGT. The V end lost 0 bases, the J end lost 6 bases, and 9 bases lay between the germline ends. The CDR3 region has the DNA TGTGCCAGCAGTTACTCGGAGAAGGGTCAGCCCCAGCATTTT. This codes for CASSYSEKGQPQHF.

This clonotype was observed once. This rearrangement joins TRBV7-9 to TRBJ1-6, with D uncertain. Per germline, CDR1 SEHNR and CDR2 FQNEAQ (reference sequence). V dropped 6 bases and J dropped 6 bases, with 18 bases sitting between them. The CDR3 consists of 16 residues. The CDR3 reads CASSSDIGSGNSPLHF. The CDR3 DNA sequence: TGTGCCAGCAGTTCTGACATAGGGTCTGGTAATTCACCCCTCCACTTT.

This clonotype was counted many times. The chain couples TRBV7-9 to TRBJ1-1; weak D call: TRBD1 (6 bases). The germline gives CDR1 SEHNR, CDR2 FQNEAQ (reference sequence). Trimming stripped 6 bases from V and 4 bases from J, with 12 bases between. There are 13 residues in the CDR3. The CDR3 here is CASSHPGATEAFF. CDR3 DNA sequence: TGTGCCAGCAGTCACCCAGGGGCCACTGAAGCTTTCTTT.

CDR3 amino acids: CASSLGANSGTVNYGYTF. In DNA form, the CDR3 reads TGTGCCAGCAGTTTAGGCGCTAACTCCGGGACAGTCAACTATGGCTACACCTTC. The chain uses TRBV12-3 or TRBV12-4 and TRBJ1-2; 7 bases are shared with TRBD1. The junction had 13 bases not matched to a gene; V was cut back by 1 base and J by 2 bases. This CDR3 has 18 amino acids.

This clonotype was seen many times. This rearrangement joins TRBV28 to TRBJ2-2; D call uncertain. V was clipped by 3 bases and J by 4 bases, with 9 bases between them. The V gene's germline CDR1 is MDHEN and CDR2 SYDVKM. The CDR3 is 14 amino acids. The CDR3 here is CASSFGRFTGELFF. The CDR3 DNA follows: TGTGCCAGCAGTTTCGGCCGATTCACCGGGGAGCTGTTTTTT.

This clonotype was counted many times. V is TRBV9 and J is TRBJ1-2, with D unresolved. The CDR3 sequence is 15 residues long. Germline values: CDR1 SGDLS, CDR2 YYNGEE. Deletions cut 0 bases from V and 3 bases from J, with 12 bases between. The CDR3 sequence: CASSVVSGGYYGYTF. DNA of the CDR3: TGTGCCAGCAGCGTAGTTTCAGGTGGCTACTATGGCTACACCTTC.

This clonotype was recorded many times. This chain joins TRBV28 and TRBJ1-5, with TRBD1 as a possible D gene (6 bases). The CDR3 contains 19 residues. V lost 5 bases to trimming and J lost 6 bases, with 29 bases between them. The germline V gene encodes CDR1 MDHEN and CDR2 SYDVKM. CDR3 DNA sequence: TGTGCCAGCAGTCCGAGTTTCATCGGCGTGCGGGGACACAGTCAGCCCCAGCATTTT. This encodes CASSPSFIGVRGHSQPQHF.

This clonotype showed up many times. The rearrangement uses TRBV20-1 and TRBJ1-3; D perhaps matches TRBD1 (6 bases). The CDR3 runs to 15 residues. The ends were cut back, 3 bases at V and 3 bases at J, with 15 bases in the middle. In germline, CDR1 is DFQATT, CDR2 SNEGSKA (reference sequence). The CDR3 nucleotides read TGCAGTGCTAGGGAACAGGGTCGACATGGAAACACCATATATTTT. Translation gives CSAREQGRHGNTIYF.

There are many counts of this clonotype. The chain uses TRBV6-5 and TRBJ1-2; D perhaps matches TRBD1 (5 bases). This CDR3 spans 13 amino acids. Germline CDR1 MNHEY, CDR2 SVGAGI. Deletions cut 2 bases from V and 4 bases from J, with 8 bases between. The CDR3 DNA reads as TGTGCCAGCAGTTACGCAGGGAGCTATGGCTACACCTTC. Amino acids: CASSYAGSYGYTF.

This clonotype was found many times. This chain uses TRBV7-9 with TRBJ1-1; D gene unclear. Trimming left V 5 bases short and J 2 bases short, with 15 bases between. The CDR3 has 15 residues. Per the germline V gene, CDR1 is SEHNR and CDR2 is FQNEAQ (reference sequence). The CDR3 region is CASSPQALVNTEAFF. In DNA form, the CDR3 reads TGTGCCAGCAGCCCCCAGGCTCTGGTCAACACTGAAGCTTTCTTT.

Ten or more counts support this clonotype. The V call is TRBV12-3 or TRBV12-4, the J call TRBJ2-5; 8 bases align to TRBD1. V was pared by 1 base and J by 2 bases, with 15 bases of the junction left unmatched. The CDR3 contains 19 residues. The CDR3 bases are TGTGCCAGCAGTTTAGTGGGAATGGGCCGGACAGGGTTTCAAGAGACCCAGTACTTC. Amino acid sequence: CASSLVGMGRTGFQETQYF.

The DNA of the CDR3 is TGCAGTGCTAGTAAGGGAGATTTCACTGAAGCTTTCTTT. It translates to CSASKGDFTEAFF. V and J are TRBV20-1 and TRBJ1-1; D call uncertain. Germline V gene data show CDR1 as DFQATT and CDR2 as SNEGSKA (reference sequence). The CDR3 sequence is 13 residues long. V lost 3 bases and J lost 4, with 12 bases in between.

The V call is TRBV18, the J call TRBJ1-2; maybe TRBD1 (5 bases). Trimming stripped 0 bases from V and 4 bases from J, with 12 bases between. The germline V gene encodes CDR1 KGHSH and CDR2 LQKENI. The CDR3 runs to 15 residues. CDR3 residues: CASSPPTGRGYGYTF. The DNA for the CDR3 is TGTGCCAGCTCACCACCGACGGGGCGAGGCTATGGCTACACCTTC.

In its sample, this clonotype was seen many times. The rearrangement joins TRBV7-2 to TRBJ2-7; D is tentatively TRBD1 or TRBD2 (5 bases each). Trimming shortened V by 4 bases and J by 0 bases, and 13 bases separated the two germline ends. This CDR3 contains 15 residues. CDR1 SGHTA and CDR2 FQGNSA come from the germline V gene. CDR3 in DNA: TGTGCCAGCAGCTACAGGACTGTACGCTCCTACGAGCAGTACTTC. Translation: CASSYRTVRSYEQYF. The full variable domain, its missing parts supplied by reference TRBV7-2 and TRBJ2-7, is GAGVSQSPSNKVTEKGKDVELRCDPISGHTALYWYRQSLGQGLEFLIYFQGNSAPDKSGLPSDRFSAERTGGSVSTLTIQRTQQEDSAVYLCASSYRTVRSYEQYFGPGTRLTVT.

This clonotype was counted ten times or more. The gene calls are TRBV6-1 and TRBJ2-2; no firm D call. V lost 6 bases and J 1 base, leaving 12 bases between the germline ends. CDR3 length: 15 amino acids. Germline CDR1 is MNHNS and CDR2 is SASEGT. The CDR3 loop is CASSTGRLNTGELFF. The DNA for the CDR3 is TGTGCCAGCAGCACTGGACGGCTGAACACCGGGGAGCTGTTTTTT.

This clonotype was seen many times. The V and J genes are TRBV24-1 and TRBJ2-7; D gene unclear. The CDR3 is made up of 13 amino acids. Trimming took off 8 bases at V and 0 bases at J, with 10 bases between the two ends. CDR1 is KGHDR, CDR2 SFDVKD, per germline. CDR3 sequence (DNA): TGTGCCACCATCACGGTGGGCTCCTACGAGCAGTACTTC. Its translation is CATITVGSYEQYF.

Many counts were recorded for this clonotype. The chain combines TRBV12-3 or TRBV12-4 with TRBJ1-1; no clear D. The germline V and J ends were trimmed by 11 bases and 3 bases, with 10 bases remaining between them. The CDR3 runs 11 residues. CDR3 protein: CASGQDTEAFF. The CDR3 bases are TGTGCCTCTGGGCAGGACACTGAAGCTTTCTTT.

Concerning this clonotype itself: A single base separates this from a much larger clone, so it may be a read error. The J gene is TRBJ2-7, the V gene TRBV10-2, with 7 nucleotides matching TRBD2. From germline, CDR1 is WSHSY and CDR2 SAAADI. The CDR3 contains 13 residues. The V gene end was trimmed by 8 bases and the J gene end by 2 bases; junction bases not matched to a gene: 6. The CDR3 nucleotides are TGCGCCAGCCCCGGCGGGAGTACCTACGAGCAGTACTTC. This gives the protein CASPGGSTYEQYF.